This TCR beta chain derives from a study of T cells in Graves' hyperthyroidism and ophthalmopathy. Study as a whole: Peripheral blood was drawn at first diagnosis, prior to all treatment. Study results and limitations: Blood also showed most of the thyroid clonotypes that were expanded above 0.001.

A few counts support this clonotype. What it binds is not known. The CDR3 regions of TCR beta were amplified from RNA transcripts. Initially, a first-round RT-PCR of the TCR CDR3 employed the HTBI primer set. From the multiplex PCR reads, TCRdb called clonotypes with MiXCR, one entry per CDR3 protein. This sample yields 550,000 to 600,000 distinct CDR3 sequences, of which approximately 15% are seen a single time; roughly 6.9% belongs to the top ten. Trimming removed 3 bases from V and 2 bases from J, with 13 bases in between. The CDR3 is 15 amino acids. CDR1 and CDR2 from the germline V gene are LNHDA and SQIVND (reference sequence). Ophthalmopathy patients showed a Clinical Activity Score of at least 3, NOSPECS grade of at least 4 and duration under 3 months. Exclusions: uncontrolled infection, other autoimmune disease, pregnancy, lactation.

The chain is built from TRBV19 and TRBJ1-2, with D perhaps matching TRBD1 (5 bases). The source is a woman between 18 and 29 years old with Graves' ophthalmopathy. Source material: blood. CDR3 protein: CASSMPGVRNYGYTF. The CDR3 nucleotides read TGTGCCAGTAGTATGCCGGGGGTGCGGAACTATGGCTACACCTTC.